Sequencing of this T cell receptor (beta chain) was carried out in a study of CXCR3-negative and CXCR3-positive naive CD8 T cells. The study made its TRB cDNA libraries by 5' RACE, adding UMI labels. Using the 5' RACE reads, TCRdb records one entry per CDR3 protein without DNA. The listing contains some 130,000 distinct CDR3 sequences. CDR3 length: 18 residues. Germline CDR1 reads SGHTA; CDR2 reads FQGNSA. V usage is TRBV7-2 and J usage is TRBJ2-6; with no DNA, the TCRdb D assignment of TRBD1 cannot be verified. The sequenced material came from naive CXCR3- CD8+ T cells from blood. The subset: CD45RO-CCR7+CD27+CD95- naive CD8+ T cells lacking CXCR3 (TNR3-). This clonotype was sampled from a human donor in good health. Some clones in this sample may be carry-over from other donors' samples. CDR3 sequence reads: CASSPRRGKGSRANVLTF.